This TCR beta chain was captured in a study of shared clonotypes between healthy human individuals. Comments on this clone: What it binds is unknown.

Overall study findings and caveats: Larger estimated richness was generally seen in naive subsets than in memory subsets. Among non-shared clonotypes, generation probabilities were lower than among those shared by all four donors. A small donor pool kept down the genetic and exposure-history diversity that was represented.

V lost 3 bases, J lost 5 bases, and 4 bases stayed unmatched. CDR3 length: 16 residues. Germline CDR1 LNHDA, CDR2 SQIVND (reference sequence). When replicate PCRs were run on sorted subsets, they used approximately 0.2 ug DNA, tens of thousands of T cell genomes. Produced via immunoSEQ multiplex PCR; TCRdb's table is partial and in-frame only. The sample comprises about 180,000 clones, over 85% of which are singletons, and 0.067% rests with the top ten. Sequenced material: naive CD4+ T cells sorted from blood. Subset denoted: CD45RA+ positively selected. J is TRBJ1-6 and V is TRBV19; the match to TRBD1 covers 10 bases. The source is a woman aged 30 to 39 in good health. This CDR3 reads CASSIRTGGNNSPLHF. The DNA of the CDR3 is TGTGCCAGTAGTATCCGGACAGGGGGAAATAATTCACCCCTCCACTTT.